This is a list of T cell receptor beta chains from one sample in a study of a mutant IDH1 vaccine in newly diagnosed glioma. These receptors' targets are unknown. Sequencing used immunoSEQ multiplex PCR; TCRdb keeps in-frame clones, though not all of them. The table records about 62,000 clones, around 83% of them present only once. This sample comprised PBMCs, obtained from a glioma patient whose treatment included an IDH1 peptide vaccine. Receptors originate from a man aged 30-40 years with glioma. CDR3s include the opening cysteine and the closing phenylalanine or tryptophan. For some rows the clone size is stated as once, few or many, or as a class when expanded; others skip it.

size	V	J	CDR3
.	TRBV21-1	TRBJ2-2	CAAIAALLNTGELFF
.	TRBV18	TRBJ1-5	CASSIRQGGDQPQHF
.	TRBV6-5	TRBJ2-6	CASSTDRAGANVLTF
.	TRBV5-4	TRBJ2-3	CASSLGRGGAEDTQYF
once	TRBV12-5	TRBJ2-5	CASGSGLAGGQETQYF
.	TRBV5-5	TRBJ2-7	CASSLGMGGNYEQYF
.	TRBV6-5	TRBJ1-2	CASSRGTPDGYTF
once	TRBV19	TRBJ1-5	CASSIWGASQPQHF
.	TRBV18	TRBJ2-1	CASSPPANQGLNEQFF
.	TRBV7-2	TRBJ2-5	CASSPREARGQETQYF
few	TRBV6-5	TRBJ1-1	CASSYGGGTEAFF
.	TRBV19	TRBJ1-6	CASSLRAGGSPLHF
.	TRBV7-6	TRBJ1-2	CASSSLSTVYGYTF
.	TRBV27	TRBJ2-7	CASSLGWTGEHEQYF
.	TRBV7-2	TRBJ2-1	CASSLIWRGANNEQFF
few	TRBV6-1	TRBJ2-1	CASVTGTVNNEQFF
.	TRBV28	TRBJ1-6	CASGLAYNSPLHF
once	TRBV6-1	TRBJ2-7	CAIRLAGAEEQYF
.	TRBV5-5	TRBJ2-7	CASSPGWGQTYEQYF
.	TRBV2	TRBJ1-2	CASSDSDLNYGYTF
few	TRBV19	TRBJ1-5	CASLLERGQPQHF
.	TRBV2	TRBJ1-5	CASSLPDGNNQPQHF
few	TRBV13	TRBJ2-2	CASSLRGATGELFF
.	TRBV7-6	TRBJ1-3	CASSFAGGRVGNTIYF
.	TRBV11-2	TRBJ1-1	CASSLSWNSEAFF
.	TRBV27	TRBJ2-7	CASSPGQALYEQYF
.	TRBV10-3	.	CAISDGGGPGYEQYF
.	TRBV5-4	TRBJ2-1	CASSLDRGLYNEQFF
.	TRBV19	TRBJ1-1	CASRDTGGTEAFF
.	TRBV30	TRBJ2-7	CAWSSGGRGYF
.	TRBV6-5	TRBJ2-3	CASSYQLRVDTQYF
.	TRBV7-9	TRBJ1-4	CASRPTGINEKLFF
.	TRBV6-5	TRBJ2-5	CASRRDWNREETQYF
.	TRBV6-5	TRBJ1-2	CASSLGTGEEGYTF
.	TRBV25-1	TRBJ1-1	CASRGLGNTEAFF
.	TRBV18	TRBJ2-7	CASSPDSVYEQYF
.	TRBV12-5	TRBJ2-2	CASGLSQKTGTNTGELFF
.	TRBV29-1	TRBJ2-7	CSVEEGYTYEQYF
.	TRBV7-9	TRBJ2-5	CASSLGQGEETQYF
.	TRBV19	TRBJ2-5	CASSIGGAFRETQYF
.	TRBV6-5	TRBJ1-5	CASRTNSNQPQHF
.	TRBV5-1	TRBJ2-1	CASSRSDEQFF
.	TRBV6-1	TRBJ2-3	CASRTQGYTQYF
.	TRBV7-9	TRBJ2-7	CASSPGTEAYEQYF
.	TRBV4-1	TRBJ1-1	CASSQEGSGGSGLGTEAFF
.	TRBV7-9	TRBJ1-2	CASSLVTGGSGGYTF
.	TRBV27	TRBJ2-3	CASSLRGPRTDTQYF
few	TRBV29-1	TRBJ1-5	CSVCIGFNQPQHF
.	TRBV9	TRBJ1-4	CASQGDSGEKLFF
.	TRBV7-9	TRBJ2-3	CASSPPGTGPGTDTQYF
.	TRBV4-1	TRBJ1-6	CASSTGTGRRVGSPLHF
.	TRBV28	TRBJ1-2	CASNPRDRWDYGYTF
.	TRBV13	TRBJ2-1	CASSSLENEQFF
.	TRBV6-1	TRBJ2-7	CASSEGTGGYEQYF
.	TRBV15	TRBJ1-4	CATSRDATATNEKLFF
once	TRBV7-9	TRBJ1-1	CASSLTGTTEAFF
once	TRBV5-1	TRBJ2-2	CASSLQGVGDGELFF